These 4 T cell receptor beta chains were sequenced from one sample in a study of OX40 agonist ivuxolimab in advanced cancers. The assay was immunoSEQ multiplex PCR, and TCRdb's table has in-frame clones only and misses some. The profile covers about 32,000 clones, with approximately 90% appearing a single time and roughly 30% taken by the ten largest. Sequences were derived from CD4+ or CD8+ T cells sorted from blood, sampled in a trial of the OX40 agonist ivuxolimab. The receptors were sampled from an adult with an advanced solid tumor such as melanoma, head and neck, liver or kidney cancer.

This chain connects TRBV12-5 to TRBJ2-1; 13 bases align to TRBD2. Per the germline V gene, CDR1 is LGHNT and CDR2 is FRNRAP. After removal of 6 bases from V and 8 bases from J, the junction contained 10 bases not matched to a gene. There are 16 residues in the CDR3. CDR3 amino acids: CASGGSLAGGPYEQFF. The DNA for the CDR3 is TGTGCTAGTGGCGGATCACTAGCGGGAGGGCCATATGAGCAGTTCTTC.

The chain is built from TRBV5-6 and TRBJ2-7, with D possibly matching TRBD1 (6 bases). CDR3 length: 14 residues. The germline V and J ends were trimmed by 2 bases and 2 bases, with 11 bases remaining between them. Germline V gene sequence: CDR1 SGHDT, CDR2 YYEEEE. The CDR3 DNA sequence: TGTGCCAGCAGCTTAAGGGGGTTACCCTACGAGCAGTACTTC. Protein product: CASSLRGLPYEQYF.

The chain employs TRBV25-1 and TRBJ2-7; the match to TRBD1 covers 8 bases. Germline CDR1 is MGHDK and CDR2 is SYGVNS. The V and J ends lost 8 bases and 4 bases, in that order; junction bases with no gene match: 10. The CDR3 length is 14 residues. This chain's CDR3 is CASAGQGLIYEQYF. CDR3 bases: TGTGCCAGCGCCGGACAGGGCCTAATTTACGAGCAGTACTTC.

This clone was counted once. The rearrangement uses TRBV6-1 and TRBJ1-1; the match to TRBD1 covers 11 bases. Germline V gene sequence: CDR1 MNHNS, CDR2 SASEGT. CDR3 length equals 18 residues. V trimming: 4 bases; J trimming: 1 base; junction bases outside the gene matches: 11. CDR3: CASSAIGEGTGGNTEAFF. The CDR3 DNA reads as TGTGCCAGCAGTGCTATTGGTGAGGGGACAGGGGGGAACACTGAAGCTTTCTTT.